The next 12 T cell receptor beta chains were all read from a single sample in a study of blood T cell repertoires in COVID-19. The method was immunoSEQ multiplex PCR; TCRdb's version includes in-frame clones alone and lacks a portion of them. In the table there are 55,000 to 85,000 clones, about 73% of which are singletons. What was sequenced was peripheral blood. All receptors derive from a man aged 55-75 years with acute or convalescent COVID-19.

In its sample, this clone was seen a few times. The chain is built from TRBV11-2 and TRBJ2-7; TRBD2 matches 9 bases. Germline V gives CDR1 SGHAT, CDR2 FQNNGV. Trimming at V came to 5 bases and at J to 1 base, leaving 12 bases not matched to a gene. The CDR3 sequence is 17 residues long. CDR3 residues: CASSPRFSSGGSYEQYF. DNA for the CDR3: TGTGCCAGCAGCCCCCGGTTTAGTAGCGGGGGATCCTACGAGCAGTACTTC.

This chain links TRBV19 with TRBJ2-3; no firm D call. V shed 1 base and J shed 3 bases, with 8 bases lying between them. The germline CDR1 and CDR2 sequences are LNHDA and SQIVND (reference sequence). This CDR3 comprises 14 residues. The CDR3 region is CASSIVVLTDTQYF. The CDR3 DNA reads TGTGCCAGTAGTATAGTAGTATTGACAGATACGCAGTATTTT.

The count of this clone is one. This rearrangement joins TRBV7-3 to TRBJ2-4, with 11 bases identical to TRBD2. The CDR3 has 16 amino acids. The germline V gene encodes CDR1 SGHTA and CDR2 FQGTGA. The ends lost 5 bases at V and 7 bases at J; junction bases unmatched: 10. Here the CDR3 DNA reads TGTGCCAGCAGCCCGCCGACTAGCGGGGAGAGGAACATTCAGTACTTC. Its protein product is CASSPPTSGERNIQYF. The complete variable domain, with remaining parts taken from reference TRBV7-3 and TRBJ2-4, reads GAGVSQTPSNKVTEKGKYVELRCDPISGHTALYWYRQSLGQGPEFLIYFQGTGAADDSGLPNDRFFAVRPEGSVSTLKIQRTERGDSAVYLCASSPPTSGERNIQYFGAGTRLSVL.

Note on this clone: The junction does not match germline at one end; this may be a read error. The chain employs TRBV28 and TRBJ1-1; the D gene is possibly TRBD1 (6 bases). Germline CDR1 is MDHEN and CDR2 is SYDVKM. This CDR3 is built from 16 residues. The DNA of the CDR3 is TGTGCCAGCAGTACCTGGGGGCGGAGGCTGAACACTGAAACTTTCTTT. Its protein product is CASSTWGRRLNTETFF.

This chain connects TRBV3-1 (or the pseudogene TRBV3-2) to TRBJ2-1; 7 bases are shared with TRBD1. Per the germline V gene, CDR1 is LGHDT and CDR2 is YNNKEL (reference sequence). The CDR3 consists of 12 residues. The V segment lost 0 bases and the J segment 13 bases; nucleotides outside the gene matches: 3. CDR3 in amino acids: CASSQDRDSQFF. CDR3 nucleotides: TGTGCCAGCAGCCAAGATCGGGACAGCCAGTTCTTC.

This chain joins TRBV15 and TRBJ1-1; tentatively, D is TRBD1 (5 bases). V lost 3 bases and J 4 bases, leaving 9 bases between the germline ends. Germline V CDR1 and CDR2: LNHNV, YYDKDF (reference sequence). This CDR3 region has 13 residues. CDR3 DNA: TGTGCCACCAGCAGGCCAGGGATCACTGAAGCTTTCTTT. Protein: CATSRPGITEAFF. Using reference TRBV15 and TRBJ1-1 for the parts outside the CDR3, the full variable domain is DAMVIQNPRYQVTQFGKPVTLSCSQTLNHNVMYWYQQKSSQAPKLLFHYYDKDFNNEADTPDNFQSRRPNTSFCFLDIRSPGLGDTAMYLCATSRPGITEAFFGQGTRLTVV.

The table lists this clone with a few counts. V gene TRBV7-9 combines with J gene TRBJ2-2, with 7 bases matching TRBD1. Germline V gene lookup returns CDR1 SEHNR and CDR2 FQNEAQ (reference sequence). The V and J ends lost 4 bases and 2 bases, in that order; junction bases with no gene match: 7. This CDR3 comprises 16 residues. In DNA form, the CDR3 reads TGTGCCAGCAGCTCAGGGACAGCTATTAACACCGGGGAGCTGTTTTTT. Translating it yields CASSSGTAINTGELFF.

This clone has a handful of counts. This chain uses TRBV4-1 with TRBJ2-7; TRBD2 is a possible D gene (5 bases). V dropped 2 bases and J dropped 5 bases, with 13 bases sitting between them. The V gene's germline CDR1 is MGHRA and CDR2 YSYEKL. The CDR3 has 14 amino acids. This chain's CDR3 is CASSQQLGMDEQYF. The CDR3 DNA is TGCGCCAGCAGCCAACAACTAGGGATGGACGAGCAGTACTTC.

For this clone: This sample includes further DNA sequences coding for the same CDR3. This chain uses TRBV6-1 with TRBJ1-5; possible D gene TRBD1, 6 bases. The CDR3 is made up of 14 amino acids. Between the trimmed V and J ends, which lost 2 bases and 7 bases, there was a span of 12 bases. The germline CDR1 and CDR2 sequences are MNHNS and SASEGT. CDR3 loop: CASSESEQGQPQHF. The CDR3 nucleotides are TGTGCCAGCAGTGAATCCGAACAGGGACAGCCCCAGCATTTT.

A single count supports this clone. The gene calls are TRBV7-8 and TRBJ1-4, with TRBD1 matching 10 bases. V trimming: 5 bases; J trimming: 7 bases; junction bases outside the gene matches: 7. The CDR3 extends over 15 amino acids. Germline V CDR1 and CDR2: SGHVS, FQNEAQ. The CDR3 protein is CASSIVTGGVEKLFF. Here the CDR3 DNA reads TGTGCCAGCAGCATAGTGACAGGGGGCGTTGAAAAACTGTTTTTT. Complete variable domain (other parts from reference TRBV7-8 and TRBJ1-4): GAGVSQSPRYKVAKRGQDVALRCDPISGHVSLFWYQQALGQGPEFLTYFQNEAQLDKSGLPSDRFFAERPEGSVSTLKIQRTQQEDSAVYLCASSIVTGGVEKLFFGSGTQLSVL.

The rearrangement links TRBV6-5 to TRBJ1-1; 8 bases map to TRBD1. CDR3 size: 13 residues. The J segment lost 4 bases and the V segment lost 6 bases, leaving 4 bases of the junction unmatched. Germline V gene lookup returns CDR1 MNHEY and CDR2 SVGAGI. CDR3 sequence reads: CASRLQGGTEAFF. CDR3 coding DNA: TGTGCCAGCAGGCTACAGGGGGGCACTGAAGCTTTCTTT.

The V call is TRBV18, the J call TRBJ2-6; a possible D gene is TRBD1 (5 bases). From germline, CDR1 is KGHSH and CDR2 LQKENI. This CDR3 has 14 amino acids. Trimming removed 8 bases at V and 6 bases at J, with 14 bases between. The CDR3 nucleotides are TGTGCCAGCGCCGGCAGGGTTGAGGCCAACGTCCTGACTTTC. Translating it yields CASAGRVEANVLTF. Variable domain in full (rest from reference TRBV18 and TRBJ2-6): NAGVMQNPRHLVRRRGQEARLRCSPMKGHSHVYWYRQLPEEGLKFMVYLQKENIIDESGMPKERFSAEFPKEGPSILRIQQVVRGDSAAYFCASAGRVEANVLTFGAGSRLTVL.